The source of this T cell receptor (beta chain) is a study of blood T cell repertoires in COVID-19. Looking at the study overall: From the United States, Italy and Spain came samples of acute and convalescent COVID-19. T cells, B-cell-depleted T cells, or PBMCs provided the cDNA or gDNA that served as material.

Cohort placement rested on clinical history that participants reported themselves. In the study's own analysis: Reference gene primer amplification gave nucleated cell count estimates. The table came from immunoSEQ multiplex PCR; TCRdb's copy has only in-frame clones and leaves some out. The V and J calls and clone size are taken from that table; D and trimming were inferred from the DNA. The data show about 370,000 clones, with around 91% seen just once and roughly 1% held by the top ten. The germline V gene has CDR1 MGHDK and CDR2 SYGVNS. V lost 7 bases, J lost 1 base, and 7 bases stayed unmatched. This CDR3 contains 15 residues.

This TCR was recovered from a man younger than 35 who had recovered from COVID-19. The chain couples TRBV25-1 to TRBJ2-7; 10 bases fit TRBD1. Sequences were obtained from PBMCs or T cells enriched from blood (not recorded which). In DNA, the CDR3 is TGTGCCAGCAAAAAGGGACAGGGGCTATCCTACGAGCAGTACTTC. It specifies CASKKGQGLSYEQYF.